This T cell receptor beta chain appears in the sequencing data of a study of brain T cells in children with intractable seizures. V shed 4 bases and J 3 bases; nucleotides not matched to a gene: 5. There are 15 residues in the CDR3. Per germline, CDR1 KGHSH and CDR2 LQKENI. Clones were sequenced by immunoSEQ multiplex PCR, and TCRdb holds only the in-frame ones, with some missing. The data contain 50,000 to 75,000 clones, around 95% of them singletons. Sequencing was limited to surgery cases with top T cell transcript signatures in brain tissue. Pre-surgery treatment included at least one anti-epileptic drug.

The sequence was obtained from a boy under two years old with focal cortical dysplasia and intractable seizures. The chain uses TRBV18 and TRBJ2-4; 8 bases agree with TRBD1. Sequences were derived from peripheral blood, sampled at surgery. The CDR3 sequence: CASSLTGEGKNIQYF. In DNA, the CDR3 is TGTGCCAGCTCACTGACAGGGGAAGGCAAAAACATTCAGTACTTC.